Below, 20 T cell receptor beta chains from the same sample are listed, as sequenced in a study of blood T cell repertoires in COVID-19. Using immunoSEQ multiplex PCR, the repertoire was profiled, and TCRdb retains in-frame clones only, with some absent. The sample carries fewer than 350,000 clones, around 88% recorded once. Sequenced input: PBMCs or T cells enriched from blood (not recorded which). These receptors came from a woman aged 40 to 49 who had recovered from COVID-19.

This chain uses TRBV4-2 with TRBJ1-1; TRBD1 agrees at 9 bases. CDR1 LGHNA and CDR2 YNFKEQ come from the germline V gene. Trimming at V came to 2 bases and at J to 4 bases, leaving 5 bases not matched to a gene. The length of the CDR3 is 15 residues. The CDR3 region is CASSQKQGASTEAFF. CDR3 nucleotides: TGTGCCAGCAGCCAAAAACAGGGGGCGAGCACTGAAGCTTTCTTT.

This clone was recorded a few times. This rearrangement joins TRBV5-1 to TRBJ2-2; the D gene is possibly TRBD2 (5 bases). This CDR3 comprises 15 residues. V was pared by 1 base and J by 3 bases, with 10 bases between. Germline CDR1 reads SGHRS; CDR2 reads YFSETQ. The CDR3 coding sequence is TGCGCCAGCAGCTTGATCGGGGTGGACACCGGGGAGCTGTTTTTT. Amino acid sequence: CASSLIGVDTGELFF.

The rearrangement links TRBV6-2 or TRBV6-3 to TRBJ1-5; D may be TRBD1 (5 bases). This CDR3 region has 15 residues. From germline, CDR1 is MNHEY and CDR2 SVGEGT. The V end was cut by 6 bases, the J end by 0 bases, with 12 bases between. CDR3 nucleotides: TGTGCCAGCAGCCCCGACAGCCTTAGCAATCAGCCCCAGCATTTT. It is translated as CASSPDSLSNQPQHF.

The sample holds a few counts of this clone. CDR3 residues: CASSLKVGGAGRADTQYF. CDR3 sequence (DNA): TGTGCCAGCAGTTTAAAGGTCGGGGGAGCGGGAAGGGCAGATACGCAGTATTTT. The chain is built from TRBV27 and TRBJ2-3, with TRBD2 identical over 7 bases. V lost 2 bases to trimming and J lost 4 bases; unmatched junction nucleotides: 15. CDR3 length: 18 amino acids. The germline V gene has CDR1 MNHEY and CDR2 SMNVEV (reference sequence).

This rearrangement joins TRBV18 to TRBJ1-4; D not resolved. The CDR3 runs 14 residues. V lost 3 bases and J 3 bases, leaving 8 bases between the germline ends. Germline V gene sequence: CDR1 KGHSH, CDR2 LQKENI. This CDR3 is CASSPSEANEKLFF. The DNA of the CDR3 is TGTGCCAGCTCACCTTCAGAAGCTAATGAAAAACTGTTTTTT.

V usage is TRBV7-8 and J usage is TRBJ2-2; TRBD2 is a possible D gene (7 bases). Trimming took 3 bases from V and 0 from J, leaving 17 bases between them. CDR3 length equals 18 residues. CDR1 SGHVS and CDR2 FQNEAQ come from the germline V gene. Here the CDR3 reads CASSLFHGGGANTGELFF. The CDR3 DNA is TGTGCCAGCAGCTTGTTTCACGGCGGGGGCGCGAACACCGGGGAGCTGTTTTTT. The complete variable domain, with remaining parts taken from reference TRBV7-8 and TRBJ2-2, reads GAGVSQSPRYKVAKRGQDVALRCDPISGHVSLFWYQQALGQGPEFLTYFQNEAQLDKSGLPSDRFFAERPEGSVSTLKIQRTQQEDSAVYLCASSLFHGGGANTGELFFGEGSRLTVL.

A remark on this clone: This CDR3 is also generated by other DNA sequences in the sample. The chain has TRBV11-2 and TRBJ2-2; possibly TRBD2 for D (6 bases). The CDR3 consists of 14 residues. Trimming pared 5 bases from V and 4 bases from J, leaving 11 bases between. Germline V gives CDR1 SGHAT, CDR2 FQNNGV. The CDR3 spells CASSLTSGTGELFF. In DNA, the CDR3 is TGTGCCAGCAGCCTGACTAGTGGCACCGGGGAGCTGTTTTTT.

J is TRBJ1-5 and V is TRBV19; D perhaps matches TRBD1 (6 bases). V was pared by 4 bases and J by 3 bases, with 7 bases between. In germline, CDR1 is LNHDA, CDR2 SQIVND (reference sequence). The CDR3 length is 13 residues. The DNA for the CDR3 is TGTGCCAGTAGTAACAGGGTCAATCAGCCCCAGCATTTT. Its protein product is CASSNRVNQPQHF.

The chain joins TRBV7-2 to TRBJ2-1; D is uncertain. Per the germline V gene, CDR1 is SGHTA and CDR2 is FQGNSA. The ends were cut back, 5 bases at V and 9 bases at J, with 11 bases in the middle. CDR3 length equals 12 residues. The DNA for the CDR3 is TGTGCCAGCAGCCAACTCCTAGTTGAGCAGTTCTTC. This codes for CASSQLLVEQFF.

The V and J genes are TRBV24-1 and TRBJ2-7; D remains ambiguous. The CDR3 has 13 amino acids. V shed 6 bases and J shed 0 bases, with 8 bases lying between them. Germline lookup yields CDR1 KGHDR and CDR2 SFDVKD. CDR3 DNA sequence: TGTGCCACCAGTCCCCGGTACTCCTACGAGCAGTACTTC. Its protein is CATSPRYSYEQYF.

The rearrangement joins TRBV19 to TRBJ1-5, with D unresolved. The V gene's germline CDR1 is LNHDA and CDR2 SQIVND (reference sequence). V lost 10 bases and J lost 7, with 20 bases in between. The CDR3 runs 14 residues. The CDR3, as DNA: TGTGCCACCTCTGCCCCTATATGGAGGCAGCCCCAGCATTTT. This encodes CATSAPIWRQPQHF.

As DNA, the CDR3 is TGTGCCAGCTCACCACCGACGGGGGGCACTGAAGCTTTCTTT. Translation: CASSPPTGGTEAFF. The V and J genes are TRBV18 and TRBJ1-1; a weak D match, TRBD1 (5 bases). The germline V gene has CDR1 KGHSH and CDR2 LQKENI. The CDR3 consists of 14 residues. The germline V and J ends were trimmed by 0 bases and 4 bases, with 9 bases remaining between them. The full variable domain, with the rest looked up from reference TRBV18 and TRBJ1-1, is NAGVMQNPRHLVRRRGQEARLRCSPMKGHSHVYWYRQLPEEGLKFMVYLQKENIIDESGMPKERFSAEFPKEGPSILRIQQVVRGDSAAYFCASSPPTGGTEAFFGQGTRLTVV.

This clone was seen just once. This sequence joins TRBV18 and TRBJ2-3; weak D call: TRBD2 (5 bases). V lost 0 bases to trimming and J lost 3 bases, with 16 bases between them. This CDR3 comprises 17 residues. In germline, CDR1 is KGHSH, CDR2 LQKENI. CDR3 nucleotide sequence: TGTGCCAGCTCACCACCGTTGAGGGCCCTGGGGACAGATACGCAGTATTTT. It encodes CASSPPLRALGTDTQYF. The full variable domain, completed using reference TRBV18 and TRBJ2-3, is NAGVMQNPRHLVRRRGQEARLRCSPMKGHSHVYWYRQLPEEGLKFMVYLQKENIIDESGMPKERFSAEFPKEGPSILRIQQVVRGDSAAYFCASSPPLRALGTDTQYFGPGTRLTVL.

The rearrangement links TRBV7-2 to TRBJ1-2, with TRBD1 as a possible D gene (5 bases). The V gene lost 1 base and the J gene lost 4 bases, with 16 bases spanning the gap. Germline V gene lookup returns CDR1 SGHTA and CDR2 FQGNSA. This CDR3 spans 16 amino acids. The CDR3 loop reads CASSLGGGPSGYGYTF. CDR3 coding DNA: TGTGCCAGCAGCTTAGGGGGGGGACCGTCTGGCTATGGCTACACCTTC. Full variable domain (missing parts from reference TRBV7-2 and TRBJ1-2): GAGVSQSPSNKVTEKGKDVELRCDPISGHTALYWYRQSLGQGLEFLIYFQGNSAPDKSGLPSDRFSAERTGGSVSTLTIQRTQQEDSAVYLCASSLGGGPSGYGYTFGSGTRLTVV.

This chain uses TRBV3-1 (or the pseudogene TRBV3-2) with TRBJ2-1; a possible D gene is TRBD2 (7 bases). V was pared by 3 bases and J by 3 bases, with 18 bases between. Per germline, CDR1 LGHDT and CDR2 YNNKEL (reference sequence). The CDR3 has 17 amino acids. CDR3 in DNA: TGTGCCAGCAGCCATAACCCAGGGGAGGGTTACTACAATGAGCAGTTCTTC. This encodes CASSHNPGEGYYNEQFF.

The rearrangement links TRBV5-1 to TRBJ2-1; 7 bases fit TRBD2. CDR3 size: 16 residues. With V trimmed by 0 bases and J by 2 bases, 5 bases remained unmatched. Germline CDR1 and CDR2: SGHRS and YFSETQ. CDR3 protein: CASSLGRLAAYNEQFF. DNA for the CDR3: TGCGCCAGCAGCTTGGGGCGGCTAGCGGCCTACAATGAGCAGTTCTTC.

Regarding this clone: A junction end diverges from the germline sequence, so it may reflect a read error. The chain uses TRBV7-7 and TRBJ2-3; unclear D gene. CDR3 size: 13 residues. Per germline, CDR1 SSHAT and CDR2 FNYEAQ (reference sequence). The CDR3 sequence: CASSIELTDTQYF. The DNA for the CDR3 is TGTGCTAGCAGCATCGAACTCACAGATACGCAGTATTTT.

The chain employs TRBV7-8 and TRBJ2-5, with D possibly matching TRBD2 (5 bases). This CDR3 region has 13 residues. Germline-derived CDR1 and CDR2 are SGHVS and FQNEAQ. V lost 5 bases to trimming and J lost 3 bases, with 10 bases between them. This chain's CDR3 is CASSRTGKETQYF. The CDR3 DNA is TGTGCCAGCAGCCGGACTGGAAAAGAGACCCAGTACTTC.

This clone was picked up one time. The CDR3 DNA reads as TGTGCCAGCAGCGCGGGACTAGTAGCCTACGAGCAGTACTTC. Amino acids: CASSAGLVAYEQYF. The J gene is TRBJ2-7, the V gene TRBV7-9; TRBD2 matches at 8 bases. CDR3 length: 14 amino acids. Looked up from germline, CDR1 is SEHNR and CDR2 is FQNEAQ (reference sequence). After removal of 5 bases from V and 2 bases from J, the junction contained 5 bases not matched to a gene.

Only one count was recorded for this clone. The chain recombines TRBV7-3 with TRBJ1-1; D gene uncertain. Trimming took off 5 bases at V and 3 bases at J, with 13 bases between the two ends. The germline gives CDR1 SGHTA, CDR2 FQGTGA. CDR3 length: 14 amino acids. In DNA form, the CDR3 reads TGTGCCAGCAGCCCGAGAGGCAGTGACACTGAAGCTTTCTTT. Translation: CASSPRGSDTEAFF.